The 10 T cell receptor beta chains listed next were all sequenced from one sample in a study of T cell responses to AZD1222 COVID-19 vaccine. Clones were read by immunoSEQ multiplex PCR, and TCRdb kept only the in-frame ones, dropping some. The repertoire consists of approximately 150,000 clones, with 80% to 95% occurring once and the leading ten covering 3.5% to 4.5%. The sample was peripheral blood, taken 28 days after the second AZD1222 dose. Receptors originate from an adult who received the AZD1222 COVID-19 vaccine.

The chain has TRBV28 and TRBJ2-7; D perhaps matches TRBD1 (6 bases). The CDR3 loop spans 16 amino acids. Germline values: CDR1 MDHEN, CDR2 SYDVKM. Trimming took off 5 bases at V and 0 bases at J, with 17 bases between the two ends. As DNA, the CDR3 is TGTGCCAGCAGTAACAGGGCGCAGGTGAGCTCCTACGAGCAGTACTTC. This codes for CASSNRAQVSSYEQYF.

The rearrangement links TRBV6-2 or TRBV6-3 to TRBJ1-1, with D unclear. Trimming cost V 3 bases and J 1 base, with 9 bases left between them. The CDR3 spans 14 residues. CDR1 MNHEY and CDR2 SVGEGT come from the germline V gene. DNA of the CDR3: TGTGCCAGCAGTTATATTTTGCAGAACACTGAAGCTTTCTTT. Translated, it gives CASSYILQNTEAFF.

The chain uses TRBV24-1 and TRBJ2-7, with 8 bases identical to TRBD1. V trimming: 3 bases; J trimming: 6 bases; junction bases outside the gene matches: 9. The CDR3 is made up of 15 amino acids. Germline V gene sequence: CDR1 KGHDR, CDR2 SFDVKD. CDR3 bases: TGTGCCACCAGTGATCATGGGACAGGATCGAGCGAGCAGTACTTC. This codes for CATSDHGTGSSEQYF.

The chain employs TRBV27 and TRBJ1-6; D is uncertain. There are 15 residues in the CDR3. Trimming pared 0 bases from V and 6 bases from J, leaving 9 bases between. CDR1 is MNHEY, CDR2 SMNVEV, per germline (reference sequence). The CDR3 protein is CASSLSQTGNSPLHF. The CDR3 DNA is TGTGCCAGCAGTTTATCCCAGACGGGTAATTCACCCCTCCACTTT.

This clone was seen once. The chain links TRBV19 to TRBJ1-2; no reliable D call. V lost 4 bases, J lost 4 bases, and 7 bases lay in between. This CDR3 contains 12 residues. The germline V gene encodes CDR1 LNHDA and CDR2 SQIVND (reference sequence). CDR3 sequence: CASSTTVYGYTF. The CDR3 region has the DNA TGTGCCAGTAGTACGACGGTCTATGGCTACACCTTC. Complete variable domain (other parts from reference TRBV19 and TRBJ1-2): DGGITQSPKYLFRKEGQNVTLSCEQNLNHDAMYWYRQDPGQGLRLIYYSQIVNDFQKGDIAEGYSVSREKKESFPLTVTSAQKNPTAFYLCASSTTVYGYTFGSGTRLTVV.

The V gene is TRBV5-1, the J gene TRBJ2-1; the match to TRBD2 covers 11 bases. V lost 4 bases and J lost 2; bases outside the gene matches: 2. CDR3 length equals 15 residues. CDR1 and CDR2 (germline): SGHRS, YFSETQ. This chain's CDR3 is CASSVAGGAYNEQFF. The DNA for the CDR3 is TGCGCCAGCAGCGTAGCGGGAGGGGCCTACAATGAGCAGTTCTTC.

The chain uses TRBV2 and TRBJ2-7; 7 bases line up with TRBD1. Germline-derived CDR1 and CDR2 are SNHLY and FYNNEI. After removal of 1 base from V and 3 bases from J, the junction contained 3 bases not matched to a gene. The CDR3 consists of 14 residues. As DNA, the CDR3 is TGTGCCAGCAGTGAAGAGGCAGGGGGCTACGAGCAGTACTTC. Translated, it gives CASSEEAGGYEQYF.

The V gene is TRBV24-1, the J gene TRBJ2-5; TRBD2 aligns across 10 bases. Trimming cost V 3 bases and J 7 bases; bases outside gene matches: 7. The CDR3 extends over 15 amino acids. Germline values: CDR1 KGHDR, CDR2 SFDVKD. CDR3 region: CATSDSGRARGTQYF. CDR3 in DNA: TGTGCCACCAGTGATAGCGGGAGGGCCCGAGGGACCCAGTACTTC.

The V call is TRBV14, the J call TRBJ1-2, with TRBD1 as a possible D gene (5 bases). The CDR3 has 14 amino acids. Germline CDR1 is SGHDN and CDR2 is FVKESK. V lost 3 bases, J lost 1 base, and 9 bases lay in between. The CDR3 sequence: CASSQGRFNYGYTF. Here the CDR3 DNA reads TGTGCCAGCAGCCAGGGACGTTTTAACTATGGCTACACCTTC.

This sequence joins TRBV27 and TRBJ1-1; maybe TRBD1 (5 bases). Germline V gives CDR1 MNHEY, CDR2 SMNVEV (reference sequence). V shed 8 bases and J shed 2 bases, with 12 bases lying between them. The CDR3 runs to 13 residues. DNA for the CDR3: TGTGCCAGCGGGACGGAAGAAAACACTGAAGCTTTCTTT. It encodes CASGTEENTEAFF.